The 7 T cell receptor beta chains below come from one sample, sequenced in a study of cytomegalovirus exposure and HLA in healthy donors. 13 Jbeta primers and 60 Vbeta primers were used for the PCR. TCRdb's table, derived via immunoSEQ multiplex PCR, lists solely in-frame clones and lacks some. The data hold over 150,000 clones, with 71% observed a single time. The sequenced sample consisted of PBMCs. These receptors all come from a woman in her 30s in good health and CMV-seronegative.

V gene TRBV28 combines with J gene TRBJ2-7; 8 bases agree with TRBD1. Germline lookup yields CDR1 MDHEN and CDR2 SYDVKM. V lost 6 bases and J lost 3; bases outside the gene matches: 7. This CDR3 is 14 amino acids long. The CDR3 spells CASSLGQVVYEQYF. The CDR3 nucleotides are TGTGCCAGCAGCCTGGGACAGGTCGTCTACGAGCAGTACTTC. The full variable domain, with the rest looked up from reference TRBV28 and TRBJ2-7, is DVKVTQSSRYLVKRTGEKVFLECVQDMDHENMFWYRQDPGLGLRLIYFSYDVKMKEKGDIPEGYSVSREKKERFSLILESASTNQTSMYLCASSLGQVVYEQYFGPGTRLTVT.

In this sample, this clone turned up a few times. This chain uses TRBV5-4 with TRBJ2-2; 9 bases map to TRBD2. The length of the CDR3 is 15 residues. The germline CDR1 and CDR2 sequences are SGHNT and YYREEE (reference sequence). With 0 bases clipped from V and 5 bases from J, the junction kept 2 bases outside the gene matches. Here the CDR3 reads CASSLALAGTGELFF. In DNA, the CDR3 is TGTGCCAGCAGCTTGGCTCTAGCGGGGACCGGGGAGCTGTTTTTT.

The V gene is TRBV11-2, the J gene TRBJ1-1, with D perhaps TRBD1 (6 bases). CDR1 and CDR2 from the germline V gene are SGHAT and FQNNGV. The CDR3 contains 14 residues. With 5 bases removed from V and 8 bases from J, the gap between germline ends came to 18 bases. CDR3 sequence: CASSEEQGRGEAFF. CDR3 sequence (DNA): TGTGCCAGCAGCGAGGAACAGGGAAGGGGCGAAGCTTTCTTT.

This sequence joins TRBV7-6 and TRBJ1-2, with a weak D call TRBD1 (6 bases). From germline, CDR1 is SGHVS and CDR2 FNYEAQ. Trimming removed 1 base at V and 4 bases at J, with 16 bases between. This CDR3 is built from 16 residues. CDR3 residues: CASSLDPGQRIYGYTF. Written as DNA, the CDR3 is TGTGCCAGCAGCTTAGACCCCGGACAGAGAATCTATGGCTACACCTTC.

The V call is TRBV4-3, the J call TRBJ2-1, with 9 bases aligning to TRBD2. This CDR3 region has 16 residues. CDR1 is LGHNA and CDR2 is YSLEER in the germline V gene. V shed 7 bases, J shed 4 bases, and the junction held 11 bases outside the gene matches. This chain's CDR3 is CASTFSAGGRYNEQFF. The CDR3 nucleotides read TGCGCCAGCACCTTTTCAGCGGGGGGACGTTACAATGAGCAGTTCTTC.

The J gene is TRBJ2-7, the V gene TRBV27; tentative D call: TRBD1 (6 bases). Germline CDR1 and CDR2: MNHEY and SMNVEV (reference sequence). This CDR3 is built from 16 residues. Trimming took 10 bases from V and 0 from J, leaving 22 bases between them. CDR3 bases: TGTGCCACCCTACTACCTCCGGGACACCACTCCTACGAGCAGTACTTC. This sequence encodes CATLLPPGHHSYEQYF.

Only a few counts were recorded for this clone. The chain combines TRBV29-1 with TRBJ2-7, with 10 bases aligning to TRBD2. The CDR3 runs 16 residues. Germline CDR1 SQVTM, CDR2 ANQGSEA. The V segment lost 2 bases and the J segment 0 bases; nucleotides outside the gene matches: 7. The CDR3 protein is CSVELAGDFYSYEQYF. The CDR3 coding sequence is TGCAGCGTTGAACTAGCGGGGGACTTCTACTCCTACGAGCAGTACTTC.